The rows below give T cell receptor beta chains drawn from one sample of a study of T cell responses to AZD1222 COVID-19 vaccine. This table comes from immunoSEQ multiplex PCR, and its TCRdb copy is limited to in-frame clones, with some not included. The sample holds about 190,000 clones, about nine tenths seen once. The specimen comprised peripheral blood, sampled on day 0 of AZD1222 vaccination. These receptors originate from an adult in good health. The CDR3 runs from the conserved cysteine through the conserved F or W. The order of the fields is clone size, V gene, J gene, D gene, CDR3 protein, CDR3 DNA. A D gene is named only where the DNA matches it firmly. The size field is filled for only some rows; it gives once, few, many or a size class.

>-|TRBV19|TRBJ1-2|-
CASSISGQNYGYTF
TGTGCCAGTAGTATTAGTGGGCAGAACTATGGCTACACCTTC
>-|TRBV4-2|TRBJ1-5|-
CASSQEVGDSNQPQHF
TGTGCCAGCAGCCAAGAAGTGGGAGATAGCAATCAGCCCCAGCATTTT
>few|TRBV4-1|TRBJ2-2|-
CASSQVDLFLNTGELFF
TGCGCCAGCAGCCAAGTCGACCTCTTCTTAAACACCGGGGAGCTGTTTTTT
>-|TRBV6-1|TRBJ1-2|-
CASSEVGVGGANGYTF
TGTGCCAGCAGTGAAGTTGGAGTCGGGGGCGCGAATGGCTACACCTTC
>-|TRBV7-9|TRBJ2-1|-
CASSSGGWDYNEQFF
TGTGCCAGCAGCTCCGGGGGTTGGGACTACAATGAGCAGTTCTTC
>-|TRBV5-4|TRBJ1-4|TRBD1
CASSSGQGREKLFF
TGTGCCAGCAGCTCCGGACAGGGGCGAGAAAAACTGTTTTTT
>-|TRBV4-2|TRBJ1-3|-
CASSLGRGLAEGSGNTIYF
TGTGCCAGCAGCCTGGGGCGTGGTCTGGCAGAAGGATCAGGAAACACCATATATTTT
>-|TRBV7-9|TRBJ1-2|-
CASSSRVTNFGGYTF
TGTGCCAGCAGCTCTAGGGTTACGAATTTCGGTGGCTACACCTTC
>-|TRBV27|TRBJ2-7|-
CAVGWAYEQYF
TGTGCCGTCGGGTGGGCCTACGAGCAGTACTTC
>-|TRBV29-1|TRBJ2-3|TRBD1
CSADYRGGTDTQYF
TGCAGCGCTGACTACAGGGGAGGCACAGATACGCAGTATTTT
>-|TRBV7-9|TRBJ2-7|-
CASSSDGYEQYF
TGTGCCAGCAGCTCCGACGGCTACGAGCAGTACTTC
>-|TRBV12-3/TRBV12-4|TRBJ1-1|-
CASSSTEDTEAFF
TGTGCCAGCAGTTCGACAGAGGACACTGAAGCTTTCTTT
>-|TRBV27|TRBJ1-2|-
CASSPLWTDGYTF
TGTGCCAGCAGCCCTTTGTGGACGGATGGCTACACCTTC
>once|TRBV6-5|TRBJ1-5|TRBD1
CASRNGQGNQPQHF
TGTGCCAGCAGGAACGGACAGGGGAATCAGCCCCAGCATTTT
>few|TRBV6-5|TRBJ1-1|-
CASSTSRQNTEAFF
TGTGCCAGCAGTACCTCGCGGCAGAACACTGAAGCTTTCTTT
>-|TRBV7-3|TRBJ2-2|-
CASSSFGGNTGELFF
TGTGCCAGCAGCTCCTTTGGGGGGAACACCGGGGAGCTGTTTTTT
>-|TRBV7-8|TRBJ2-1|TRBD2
CASSLVFIGGLAGDLNEQFF
TGTGCCAGCAGCTTAGTGTTCATAGGGGGACTAGCGGGGGATCTCAATGAGCAGTTCTTC
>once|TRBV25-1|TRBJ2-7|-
CASSDLAGLEQYF
TGTGCCAGCAGTGATCTTGCAGGCCTCGAGCAGTACTTC